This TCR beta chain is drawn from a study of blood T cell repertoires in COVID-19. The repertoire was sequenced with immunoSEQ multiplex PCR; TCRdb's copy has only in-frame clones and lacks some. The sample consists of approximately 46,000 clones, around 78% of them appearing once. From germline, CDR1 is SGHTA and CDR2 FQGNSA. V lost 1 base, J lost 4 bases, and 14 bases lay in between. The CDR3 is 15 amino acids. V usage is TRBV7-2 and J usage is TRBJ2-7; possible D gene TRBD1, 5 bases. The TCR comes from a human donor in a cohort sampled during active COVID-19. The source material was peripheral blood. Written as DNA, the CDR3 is TGTGCCAGCAGCTTAGGCCCCGGACACTCTTACGAGCAGTACTTC. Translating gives CASSLGPGHSYEQYF.